This T cell receptor beta chain was captured in a study of CD8 T cells in Susac syndrome. Study results and caveats: CD8+ clonal expansion in Susac peaked in TEMRA cells and active patients.

The study sequenced TCR beta in blood CD8+ and CD4+ T cells. The patients with Susac syndrome satisfied recently defined diagnostic criteria for either definite or probable disease. CD8+ and CD4+ T cells were negatively isolated; TEMRA cells were FACS-enriched. The authors reverse transcribed roughly 0.5 to 1 ug RNA with random hexamers. One entry per CDR3 protein results from TCRdb running MiXCR on the immunoSEQ multiplex PCR reads. The table shows about 100,000 distinct CDR3 sequences, with 95% occurring only once. Remarks on this clonotype: Its matching antigen is unknown.

In germline, CDR1 is MNHEY, CDR2 SVGAGI. The CDR3 has 15 amino acids. Germline trimming cut 6 bases from V and 1 base from J; bases unmatched to any gene: 5. This TCR came from a human donor with Susac syndrome. Sequencing was performed on CD8+ T cells from PBMCs. The chain links TRBV6-5 to TRBJ2-1; 8 nucleotides agree with TRBD1. The CDR3 coding sequence is TGTGCCAGCAGCATTGACAGGGGTTCCTACAATGAGCAGTTCTTC. Protein product: CASSIDRGSYNEQFF.